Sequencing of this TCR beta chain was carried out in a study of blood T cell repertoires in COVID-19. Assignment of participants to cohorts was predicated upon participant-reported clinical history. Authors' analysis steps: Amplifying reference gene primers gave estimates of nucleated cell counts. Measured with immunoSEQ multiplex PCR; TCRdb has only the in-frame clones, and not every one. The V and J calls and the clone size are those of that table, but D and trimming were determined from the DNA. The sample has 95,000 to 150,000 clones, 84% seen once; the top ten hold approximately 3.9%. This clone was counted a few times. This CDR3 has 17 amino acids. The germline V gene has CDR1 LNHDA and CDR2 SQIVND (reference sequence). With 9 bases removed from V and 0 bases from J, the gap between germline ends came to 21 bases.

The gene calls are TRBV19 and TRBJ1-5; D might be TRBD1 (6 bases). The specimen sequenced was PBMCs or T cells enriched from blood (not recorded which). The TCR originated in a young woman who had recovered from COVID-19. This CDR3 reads CASWSRSSQGSNQPQHF. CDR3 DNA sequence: TGTGCCAGCTGGAGCCGATCCTCACAGGGTAGCAATCAGCCCCAGCATTTT.